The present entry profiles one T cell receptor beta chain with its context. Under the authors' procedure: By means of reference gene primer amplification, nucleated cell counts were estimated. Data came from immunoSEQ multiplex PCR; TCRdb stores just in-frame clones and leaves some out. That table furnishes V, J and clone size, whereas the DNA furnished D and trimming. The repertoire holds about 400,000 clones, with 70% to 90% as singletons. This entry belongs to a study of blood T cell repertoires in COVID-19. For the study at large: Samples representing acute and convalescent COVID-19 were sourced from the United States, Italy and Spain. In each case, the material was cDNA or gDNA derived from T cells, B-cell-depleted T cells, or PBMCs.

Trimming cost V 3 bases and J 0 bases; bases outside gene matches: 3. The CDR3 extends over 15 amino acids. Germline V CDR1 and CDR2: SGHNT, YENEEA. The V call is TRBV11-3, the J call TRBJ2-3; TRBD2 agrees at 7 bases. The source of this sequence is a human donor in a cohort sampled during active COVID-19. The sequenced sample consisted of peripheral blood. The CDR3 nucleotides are TGTGCCAGCAGCTTTAGCGGGTTAAGCACAGATACGCAGTATTTT. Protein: CASSFSGLSTDTQYF.